The 29 T cell receptor beta chains below all came from one sample that was sequenced in a study of T cells in Graves' hyperthyroidism and ophthalmopathy. Amplification of TCR beta CDR3 regions used RNA as the template. Using the HTBI primer set, a first-round RT-PCR was run on the TCR CDR3. One entry per CDR3 protein, called by TCRdb with MiXCR from the multiplex PCR reads. The repertoire consists of fewer than 500,000 distinct CDR3 sequences, with about 15% occurring once and the leading ten covering roughly 13%. The sequencing sample was made of blood. The receptor source for this set is a man aged 18 to 29 with Graves' ophthalmopathy.

This clonotype was detected only a few times. The chain has TRBV6-2 or TRBV6-3 and TRBJ1-2, with D unresolved. The CDR3 spans 12 residues. CDR1 MNHEY and CDR2 SVGEGT come from the germline V gene. Trimming removed 6 bases from V and 8 bases from J, with 13 bases in between. Here the CDR3 DNA reads TGTGCCAGCAGGACGGACTTTGGAGGCTACACCTTC. Translation: CASRTDFGGYTF.

This clonotype showed up many times. The V gene is TRBV6-6, the J gene TRBJ2-1, with 9 bases identical to TRBD1. V dropped 3 bases and J dropped 7; count of bases not matched to a gene: 4. This CDR3 has 14 amino acids. Germline V CDR1 and CDR2: MNHNY, SVGAGI (reference sequence). The CDR3 region has the DNA TGTGCCAGCAGTTATTGGGGGACAGGGAATGAGCAGTTCTTC. As protein: CASSYWGTGNEQFF.

A few counts support this clonotype. This chain links TRBV24-1 with TRBJ1-2; D unresolved. V lost 3 bases to trimming and J lost 8 bases, with 12 bases between them. This CDR3 is 13 amino acids long. Germline CDR1 KGHDR, CDR2 SFDVKD. The CDR3 DNA reads as TGTGCCACCAGTGATGAGTGGAAGACGGGCTACACCTTC. The encoded protein is CATSDEWKTGYTF.

This clonotype has a count of ten or more. The chain recombines TRBV20-1 with TRBJ2-3; D unclear. The CDR3 has 12 residues. In germline, CDR1 is DFQATT, CDR2 SNEGSKA (reference sequence). V was clipped by 6 bases and J by 6 bases, with 13 bases between them. As DNA, the CDR3 is TGCAGTGCGCCGGCTTTAGGGGATACGCAGTATTTT. The encoded protein is CSAPALGDTQYF.

This clonotype turned up a few times. The chain links TRBV6-1 to TRBJ1-2; D gene ambiguous. The CDR3 sequence is 13 residues long. V was shortened by 3 bases and J by 4 bases, with 9 bases between the two germline ends. From germline, CDR1 is MNHNS and CDR2 SASEGT. In DNA, the CDR3 is TGTGCCAGCAGTGACGGGCTCATCTATGGCTACACCTTC. It yields the protein CASSDGLIYGYTF.

The V and J genes are TRBV4-1 and TRBJ1-2; the D gene is possibly TRBD1 (5 bases). The CDR3 has 17 residues. The germline gives CDR1 MGHRA, CDR2 YSYEKL. V was pared by 4 bases and J by 7 bases, with 25 bases between. The CDR3 DNA reads TGCGCCAGCAGCCCAACGAGGGGAGGGGAGCTTAGCGGTGGCTACACCTTC. Its protein product is CASSPTRGGELSGGYTF.

A few counts support this clonotype. The chain uses TRBV19 and TRBJ2-2; TRBD2 might be the D (6 bases). This CDR3 comprises 16 residues. The ends were cut back, 5 bases at V and 0 bases at J, with 13 bases in the middle. Germline assignment: CDR1 LNHDA and CDR2 SQIVND (reference sequence). The CDR3 sequence: CASSWAGLPNTGELFF. CDR3 nucleotide sequence: TGTGCCAGTAGTTGGGCGGGGCTCCCGAACACCGGGGAGCTGTTTTTT.

This clonotype was observed many times. This chain links TRBV6-1 with TRBJ2-7; tentative D call: TRBD2 (6 bases). The V end lost 6 bases, the J end lost 5 bases, and 17 bases lay between the germline ends. This CDR3 comprises 14 residues. Germline loops: CDR1 MNHNS, CDR2 SASEGT. CDR3 DNA: TGTGCCAGCAGGCGGGGCAGGAGTAACCACGAGCAGTACTTC. This translates into CASRRGRSNHEQYF.

Ten or more counts support this clonotype. The chain employs TRBV6-5 and TRBJ2-7; no reliable D call. Germline values: CDR1 MNHEY, CDR2 SVGAGI. The V end was cut by 2 bases, the J end by 0 bases, with 14 bases between. The length of the CDR3 is 16 residues. CDR3 DNA sequence: TGTGCCAGCAGTTACGCGTGGCTTAGAAGCTCCTACGAGCAGTACTTC. Its translation is CASSYAWLRSSYEQYF.

This clonotype was counted many times. This rearrangement joins TRBV20-1 to TRBJ1-2; D perhaps matches TRBD1 (6 bases). This CDR3 has 12 amino acids. CDR1 is DFQATT, CDR2 SNEGSKA, per germline (reference sequence). Trimming removed 7 bases at V and 3 bases at J, with 12 bases between. The CDR3 spells CSGLDSDYGYTF. For the CDR3, the DNA is TGCAGTGGTCTGGACAGTGACTATGGCTACACCTTC.

This clonotype has ten or more counts. An end of the junction does not agree with germline; a read error may underlie this. This chain joins TRBV30 and TRBJ1-5; tentatively, D is TRBD1 (5 bases). CDR1 is GTSNPN, CDR2 SVGIG, per germline (reference sequence). The CDR3 extends over 13 amino acids. The CDR3 spells CAWSRGKDQPRHF. The CDR3 bases are TGTGCCTGGAGTAGGGGAAAAGATCAGCCCCGGCATTTT. The full variable domain, its missing parts supplied by reference TRBV30 and TRBJ1-5, is SQTIHQWPATLVQPVGSPLSLECTVEGTSNPNLYWYRQAAGRGLQLLFYSVGIGQISSEVPQNLSASRPQDRQFILSSKKLLLSDSGFYLCAWSRGKDQPRHFGDGTRLSIL.

This clonotype has just a few counts. This chain joins TRBV7-9 and TRBJ2-1, with 11 positions matching TRBD2. The J segment lost 7 bases and the V segment lost 1 base, leaving 3 bases of the junction unmatched. Germline-derived CDR1 and CDR2 are SEHNR and FQNEAQ (reference sequence). The CDR3 loop spans 15 amino acids. The DNA for the CDR3 is TGTGCCAGCAGCTTAGTAGCGGGAGGGGGTAATGAGCAGTTCTTC. Encoded protein: CASSLVAGGGNEQFF.

This clonotype was counted ten times or more. The V gene is TRBV2, the J gene TRBJ2-5; 7 bases agree with TRBD2. This CDR3 is 15 amino acids long. J was trimmed by 1 base and V by 2 bases; bases with no gene match: 4. Germline loops: CDR1 SNHLY, CDR2 FYNNEI. The CDR3 loop reads CASSERRTSQETQYF. In DNA form, the CDR3 reads TGTGCCAGCAGTGAACGGAGGACTAGCCAAGAGACCCAGTACTTC.

This clonotype was recorded many times. CDR3 region: CASSEPRIGRGYTF. The CDR3 DNA follows: TGTGCCAGCAGTGAACCACGGATCGGGCGCGGCTACACCTTC. The rearrangement uses TRBV6-1 and TRBJ1-2, with unresolved D. V lost 2 bases and J 8 bases, leaving 15 bases between the germline ends. Looked up from germline, CDR1 is MNHNS and CDR2 is SASEGT. This CDR3 contains 14 residues.

This clonotype has a count of ten or more. The chain uses TRBV29-1 and TRBJ2-5, with D unclear. The CDR3 sequence is 12 residues long. Germline lookup yields CDR1 SQVTM and CDR2 ANQGSEA. Between the trimmed V and J ends, which lost 3 bases and 2 bases, there was a span of 7 bases. The CDR3 loop reads CSVEEFQETQYF. The CDR3 DNA reads TGCAGCGTTGAGGAGTTTCAAGAGACCCAGTACTTC.

This clonotype has a count of ten or more. V gene TRBV15 combines with J gene TRBJ1-5; D unclear. This CDR3 spans 12 amino acids. Germline loops: CDR1 LNHNV, CDR2 YYDKDF (reference sequence). V lost 0 bases and J 4 bases, leaving 1 base between the germline ends. The DNA of the CDR3 is TGTGCCACCAGCAGAGAAAATCAGCCCCAGCATTTT. As protein: CATSRENQPQHF.

CDR3 region: CASSVSFPRSNEQYF. The CDR3 DNA reads as TGTGCCAGCAGCGTCTCGTTTCCTAGGTCTAACGAGCAGTACTTC. The chain employs TRBV9 and TRBJ2-7, with no clear D. The V end lost 2 bases, the J end lost 5 bases, and 17 bases lay between the germline ends. The CDR3 has 15 residues. Germline CDR1 SGDLS, CDR2 YYNGEE.

This clonotype showed up many times. The V call is TRBV27, the J call TRBJ1-2; D may be TRBD1 (5 bases). Between the trimmed V and J ends, which lost 6 bases and 3 bases, there was a span of 17 bases. The CDR3 loop spans 15 amino acids. Germline V lookup: CDR1 MNHEY, CDR2 SMNVEV (reference sequence). CDR3 sequence reads: CASSSFRDGHYGYTF. CDR3 sequence (DNA): TGTGCCAGCAGCTCCTTTCGGGACGGACACTATGGCTACACCTTC.

The chain links TRBV20-1 to TRBJ2-5; 7 bases match TRBD2. CDR1 is DFQATT, CDR2 SNEGSKA, per germline (reference sequence). V dropped 1 base and J dropped 2; count of bases not matched to a gene: 1. This CDR3 comprises 13 residues. DNA for the CDR3: TGCAGTGCTAGAGGACTAGCTCAAGAGACCCAGTACTTC. Its protein product is CSARGLAQETQYF.

The chain joins TRBV15 to TRBJ2-3, with D unclear. Deletions cut 1 base from V and 2 bases from J, with 10 bases between. The CDR3 is 15 residues long. The germline gives CDR1 LNHNV, CDR2 YYDKDF (reference sequence). In DNA form, the CDR3 reads TGTGCCACCAGCAGAGCGCGGAGACACACAGATACGCAGTATTTT. It is translated as CATSRARRHTDTQYF.

The chain is built from TRBV5-6 and TRBJ1-2, with 9 bases aligning to TRBD1. This CDR3 spans 16 amino acids. Germline lookup yields CDR1 SGHDT and CDR2 YYEEEE. The ends lost 3 bases at V and 8 bases at J; junction bases unmatched: 14. The CDR3 DNA is TGTGCCAGCAGCTCCTACAACAGGGGGCGACCTGACGGCTACACCTTC. Residues: CASSSYNRGRPDGYTF.

This clonotype showed up just a few times. The J gene is TRBJ2-1, the V gene TRBV20-1; D is perhaps TRBD1 (5 bases). CDR1 DFQATT and CDR2 SNEGSKA come from the germline V gene (reference sequence). Between the trimmed V and J ends, which lost 7 bases and 8 bases, there was a span of 24 bases. The CDR3 is made up of 15 amino acids. As DNA, the CDR3 is TGCAGTGGTACAACCCTAAGGGGCCAGGTCGATGAGCAGTTCTTC. Amino acids: CSGTTLRGQVDEQFF.

The chain combines TRBV5-8 with TRBJ2-1; no firm D call. Germline V gene data show CDR1 as SGHTS and CDR2 as YDEGEE. The CDR3 loop spans 15 amino acids. V shed 2 bases and J shed 4 bases, with 13 bases lying between them. The CDR3 DNA is TGTGCCAGCAGCTTACCCCGACTGAATTACAATGAGCAGTTCTTC. Amino acids: CASSLPRLNYNEQFF. The whole variable domain, filled in from reference TRBV5-8 and TRBJ2-1, reads EAGVTQSPTHLIKTRGQQATLRCSPISGHTSVYWYQQALGLGLQFLLWYDEGEERNRGNFPPRFSGRQFPNYSSELNVNALELEDSALYLCASSLPRLNYNEQFFGPGTRLTVL.

This clonotype was found once. This rearrangement joins TRBV9 to TRBJ1-3; D unclear. Deletions cut 0 bases from V and 4 bases from J, with 17 bases between. Per germline, CDR1 SGDLS and CDR2 YYNGEE. This CDR3 is 17 amino acids long. CDR3 bases: TGTGCCAGCAGCGTAGAAATTTACAGAGGGCCGGGAAACACCATATATTTT. Its translation is CASSVEIYRGPGNTIYF. Full variable domain (rest looked up from reference TRBV9 and TRBJ1-3): DSGVTQTPKHLITATGQRVTLRCSPRSGDLSVYWYQQSLDQGLQFLIQYYNGEERAKGNILERFSAQQFPDLHSELNLSSLELGDSALYFCASSVEIYRGPGNTIYFGEGSWLTVV.

This clonotype was recorded many times. The rearrangement uses TRBV2 and TRBJ2-3, with 10 bases aligning to TRBD2. The CDR3 runs 13 residues. The ends lost 8 bases at V and 5 bases at J; junction bases unmatched: 4. Germline assignment: CDR1 SNHLY and CDR2 FYNNEI. This CDR3 reads CASERGGVDTQYF. In DNA, the CDR3 is TGTGCCAGCGAGCGGGGGGGAGTAGATACGCAGTATTTT. Complete variable domain (other parts from reference TRBV2 and TRBJ2-3): EPEVTQTPSHQVTQMGQEVILRCVPISNHLYFYWYRQILGQKVEFLVSFYNNEISEKSEIFDDQFSVERPDGSNFTLKIRSTKLEDSAMYFCASERGGVDTQYFGPGTRLTVL.

J is TRBJ1-3 and V is TRBV6-1; 7 bases are shared with TRBD1. This CDR3 contains 16 residues. Trimming at V came to 4 bases and at J to 4 bases, leaving 10 bases not matched to a gene. Germline CDR1 MNHNS, CDR2 SASEGT. CDR3 in amino acids: CASSGLSRDRGNTIYF. DNA of the CDR3: TGTGCCAGCAGTGGCCTTTCCCGGGACAGAGGAAACACCATATATTTT.

In this sample, this clonotype turned up many times. The chain has TRBV11-2 and TRBJ2-4, with 12 bases lining up with TRBD1. The V gene end was trimmed by 5 bases and the J gene end by 0 bases; junction bases not matched to a gene: 14. Looked up from germline, CDR1 is SGHAT and CDR2 is FQNNGV. The CDR3 consists of 20 residues. CDR3 sequence: CASSISWDRGRRIAKNIQYF. The DNA of the CDR3 is TGTGCCAGCAGCATTAGTTGGGACAGGGGGCGCCGAATAGCCAAAAACATTCAGTACTTC.

This clonotype was found many times. The rearrangement links TRBV12-3 or TRBV12-4 to TRBJ2-6, with a tentative D call TRBD2 (6 bases). The CDR3 extends over 14 amino acids. With 5 bases removed from V and 5 bases from J, the gap between germline ends came to 10 bases. CDR3 sequence reads: CASSGGDWANVLTF. The DNA for the CDR3 is TGTGCCAGCAGTGGAGGGGATTGGGCCAACGTCCTGACTTTC.

This clonotype occurred a few times. The rearrangement links TRBV6-1 to TRBJ2-6; D gene ambiguous. V was cut by 8 bases and J by 0 bases, with 11 bases left in between. Per the germline V gene, CDR1 is MNHNS and CDR2 is SASEGT. The length of the CDR3 is 15 residues. CDR3 protein: CASRGSLSGANVLTF. The CDR3 coding sequence is TGTGCCAGCCGCGGCAGCCTCTCTGGGGCCAACGTCCTGACTTTC.